This T cell receptor beta chain was found in a study of tumor-infiltrating lymphocytes in primary liver carcinoma (dated by TCRdb to the late 2010s). General notes on the study: Between late 2015 and 2016, roughly five patients in China with histopathologically diagnosed primary liver carcinoma had surgical resection. The study combined TCRbeta repertoire sequencing, expression microarrays and whole-exome sequencing across five regions of each liver tumor, with adjacent normal tissue and blood. A total of 35 specimens from 5 patients went through TCRbeta repertoire sequencing, namely 25 tumor regions, 5 adjacent noncancerous liver tissues and 5 peripheral blood samples. Each sample produced roughly 3.65 to 7.5 million productive TCRbeta reads, and read depth showed no significant difference between tissue types. Of the five patients, three men and two women aged 30 to 69 years, four had hepatocellular carcinoma and one had combined HCC and intrahepatic cholangiocarcinoma. The tumors of the five patients were staged as T1-T3 N0M0, with maximum diameters ranging from about 4.2 to 10 cm. High reproducibility was observed for the technical replicate repertoires, with mean shared-clone rates approximately 0.9 and correlation coefficients above 0.95.

Using a constant-region primer and ProtoScript II reverse transcriptase, TCRbeta-specific cDNA was reverse-transcribed from approximately 0.5 ug total RNA. Three nested multiplex PCR rounds, following a slightly modified ARM-PCR procedure, were used to build the TCRbeta libraries. A final 25-cycle PCR with Deep VentR polymerase added sample barcodes and Illumina adapters. Before sequencing, amplicons of 200-500 bp were purified from gel using a QIAquick gel extraction kit. An Illumina HiSeq 2500 was used to sequence the TCRbeta amplicons with 250-bp paired-end reads. In the original analysis: Reads were quality-trimmed with Trimmomatic v0.33, and paired reads were merged with FLASH v1.2.11 to recover full CDR3 sequences. V, D and J germline segments were assigned to the rearranged TCRbeta sequences using MiGEC v1.2.1b. Clonotype statistics and Shannon-Wiener diversity indices were computed with VDJtools v1.0.0. To reduce sampling bias, subsequent analyses other than the diversity analysis used only the 250 most abundant clonotypes in each sample. The raw public data were reprocessed by TCRdb itself: fastp quality trimming at Q25, MiXCR clonotype calling, in-frame beta chains only. Here each entry gathers all rows of one CDR3 protein and keeps the most common genes and DNA. None of the V and J calls come from the authors' own analysis; TCRdb made them. This sample comprises about 300,000 distinct CDR3 sequences, approximately 60% of them detected only once. Roughly 9% of the sample is held by the ten biggest clonotypes.

Blood RNA was extracted from unsorted whole blood with TRIzol reagent; germline DNA came from the DNeasy Blood & Tissue kit. Patients had chronic HBV infection and were treatment-naive at sampling. Before surgery, approximately 3.8 milliliters of peripheral blood were drawn into K2EDTA tubes. What the work shows at the level of the full study, not this receptor alone: Repertoire overlap was higher between tumor regions (mean about 35%) than tumor-adjacent (around 17%) or tumor-blood (approximately 14%) pairs, consistent with antigen-driven expansion. Because sequencing covered only the TCR beta chain and unpaired alpha chains were not captured, true repertoire diversity is likely underestimated. The study included only five patients, and the authors note findings should be validated in a larger study. Compared with blood, tumors had a significantly larger share of the repertoire taken up by the top 250 clones (p = 0.039). Since the samples were bulk and unsorted, there was no way to compare CD4+ and CD8+ T cell repertoires.

This clonotype was seen at least ten times. Its binding antigen is unknown. Base qualities are not recorded, but no much larger clone differs from it by a single base. Sequencing was done on a sample of peripheral blood. The receptor comes from a man aged 40-55 years with primary liver carcinoma and hepatitis B virus infection.

The nucleotides are TGCGCCAGCACCGAACAGGGACTGGACACTGAAGCTTTCTTT. This translates into CASTEQGLDTEAFF. The chain is encoded by TRBV4-1 joined to TRBJ1-1; the D gene is perhaps TRBD1, from 6 matching bases. The germline V gene sets CDR1 to MGHRA and CDR2 to YSYEKL. V and J are truncated by 7 bases and 3 bases respectively, leaving an intervening sequence of 15 bases. The CDR3 covers 14 residues, taking in both the cysteine and the phenylalanine. The CDR3 DNA has 42 bases and is translated from base 1.